The rows below give T cell receptor beta chains drawn from one sample of a study of OX40 agonist ivuxolimab in advanced cancers. Method: immunoSEQ multiplex PCR; TCRdb's copy keeps in-frame clones and lacks some. The sample has tens of thousands of clones, around four fifths seen once; the top ten hold roughly 2%. The sample consisted of CD4+ or CD8+ T cells sorted from blood, taken in a trial of the OX40 agonist ivuxolimab. The receptors here all came from an adult with an advanced solid tumor such as melanoma, head and neck, liver or kidney cancer. The CDR3 runs from the conserved cysteine through the conserved F or W. A D gene is named only where the DNA matches it firmly. Size values are once, few and many counts, or a class for expanded clones, and some rows have none.

clone_size j_call v_call d_call cdr3_nt cdr3_aa
NA TRBJ2-7 TRBV7-8 NA TGTGCCAGCAGCTTCTCCCGCCGGACAGTTGAATACGAGCAGTACTTC CASSFSRRTVEYEQYF
NA TRBJ1-3 TRBV29-1 NA TGCAGCGCCAGAAAAGGAAACACCATATATTTT CSARKGNTIYF
NA TRBJ1-1 TRBV5-1 NA TGCGCCAGCAGCTTTACCTCAATGGGCAGGGGGAACACTGAAGCTTTCTTT CASSFTSMGRGNTEAFF
NA TRBJ2-2 TRBV2 TRBD1 TGTGCCAGCATCTGGGACAGAAACACCGGGGAGCTGTTTTTT CASIWDRNTGELFF
NA TRBJ1-6 TRBV5-4 NA TGTGCCAGCAGCCCAGGGGACCACAGGGATTCACCCCTCCACTTT CASSPGDHRDSPLHF
NA TRBJ2-1 TRBV27 TRBD2 TGTGCCAGCAGTCAGGGGACTAGGGTGGGTGAGCAGTTCTTC CASSQGTRVGEQFF
NA TRBJ2-7 TRBV2 TRBD2 TGTGCCAGCAGCTCCATGCGGACTAGCGAGGACTACGAGCAGTACTTC CASSSMRTSEDYEQYF
once TRBJ1-6 TRBV6-5 NA TGTGCCAGCAGTTATGAATATACCTATAATTCACCCCTCCACTTT CASSYEYTYNSPLHF
once TRBJ1-4 TRBV7-9 NA TGTGCCAGCAGCTTAGATCGTGGCGGCGCCGAAAAACTGTTTTTT CASSLDRGGAEKLFF
NA TRBJ1-1 TRBV5-1 NA TGCGCCAGCAGCCCGGGGGGGTCCTTGGACACTGAAGCTTTCTTT CASSPGGSLDTEAFF
NA TRBJ2-3 TRBV5-1 NA TGCGCCAGCAGCTCTTTAATGGGGGCAGATACGCAGTATTTT CASSSLMGADTQYF
few TRBJ2-4 TRBV5-4 NA TGTGCCAGCAGCTGGGGTGAGAGAGCCAAAAACATTCAGTACTTC CASSWGERAKNIQYF
NA TRBJ2-1 TRBV19 TRBD2 TGTGCCAGTAGAGTGGGGCTAGCGGGACGTTTTAACAATGAGCAGTTCTTC CASRVGLAGRFNNEQFF
NA TRBJ1-6 TRBV30 NA TGTGCCTGGAGTGGAGAGGGAACTATGGATAATTCACCCCCCCACTTT CAWSGEGTMDNSPPHF
few TRBJ2-2 TRBV7-2 TRBD2 TGTGCCAGCAGCTTGGGACTAGCGGGAACTCAGTACACCGGGGAGCTGTTTTTT CASSLGLAGTQYTGELFF
NA TRBJ2-3 TRBV11-2 TRBD1 TGTGCCAGCAGCTTAATAGTGGCAGGGGGTCTGGATACGCAGTATTTT CASSLIVAGGLDTQYF
once TRBJ2-2 TRBV27 NA TGTGCCAGCAGTTTATCGCCAGGAGCGAACACCGGGGAGCTGTTTTTT CASSLSPGANTGELFF
NA TRBJ1-2 TRBV6-5 NA TGTGCCAGCAGTTACGAGAGGGGTGGAGGCTACACCTTC CASSYERGGGYTF
NA TRBJ2-1 TRBV28 NA TGTGCCAGCAGTTTATTGGCGCGAGAGCAGTTCTTC CASSLLAREQFF
once TRBJ2-3 TRBV5-5 NA TGTGCCAGCAGCCCTGATTCAGATACGCAGTATTTT CASSPDSDTQYF
once TRBJ2-2 TRBV10-1 NA TGCGCCAGCAGCCCGGGACGGAGTTTAAAGCCGAACACCGGGGAGCTGTTTTTT CASSPGRSLKPNTGELFF
NA TRBJ2-7 TRBV28 TRBD1 TGTGCCAGCAGTTACGACAGGGTATCAAGCGAGCAGTACTTC CASSYDRVSSEQYF
NA TRBJ1-1 TRBV19 TRBD1 TGTGCCAGTACTCAGGACAGGGGGGTGTTGCACACTGAAGCTTTCTTT CASTQDRGVLHTEAFF
NA TRBJ1-4 TRBV19 NA TGTGCCAGTAGTCCGCAGGGAGGAAAACTGTTTTTT CASSPQGGKLFF
once TRBJ2-3 TRBV7-8 TRBD2 TGTGCCATCAAGCGGGGGGGCGTAGATACGCAGTATTTT CAIKRGGVDTQYF
few TRBJ1-6 TRBV7-2 NA TGTGCCAGCAGCCTCCTTCCTTCACCCCTCCACTTT CASSLLPSPLHF
NA TRBJ1-6 TRBV11-2 NA TGTGCCAGCAGCCGGAGGCAGGATTATTCACCCCTCCACTTT CASSRRQDYSPLHF
many TRBJ1-2 TRBV5-1 NA TGCGCCAGCAGCTTGGCCAGGGGCGGCAACTATGGCTACACCTTC CASSLARGGNYGYTF
few TRBJ2-7 TRBV7-8 TRBD2 TGTGCCAGCAGCTATAGCGGGGGAACGTACGAGCAGTACTTC CASSYSGGTYEQYF
NA TRBJ1-2 TRBV7-9 NA TGTGCCAGCAGCCCCTCAGGGTTTTATAGGGATGGCTACACCTTC CASSPSGFYRDGYTF
NA TRBJ1-6 TRBV7-6 TRBD1 TGTGCCAGCAGCCCCGGACAGGGATACAATTCACCCCTCCACTTT CASSPGQGYNSPLHF
NA TRBJ2-3 TRBV11-2 TRBD2 TGTGCCAGCAGCCCCCAAGGGCTAGCGGGGGGTGATACGCAGTATTTT CASSPQGLAGGDTQYF
NA TRBJ2-1 TRBV19 NA TGTGCCAGTAGTGGGGCGGGGGCATCCTACAATGAGCAGTTCTTC CASSGAGASYNEQFF
NA TRBJ2-7 TRBV5-3 TRBD1 TGTGCCAGAAGCTTGTATGGGGACAGGGTAAAAGTTCATACCTACGAGCAGTACTTC CARSLYGDRVKVHTYEQYF
NA TRBJ1-1 TRBV5-1 NA TGCGCCAGCAGCTTAGAGGCGGGGGGTACTGAAGCTTTCTTT CASSLEAGGTEAFF
NA TRBJ1-1 TRBV18 TRBD1 TGTGCCAGCTCACCAACAGGGGACACTGAAGCTTTCTTT CASSPTGDTEAFF
NA TRBJ2-3 TRBV19 TRBD1 TGTGCCAGTAGTACCCGGGACAGGGGGTTAGGAGATACGCAGTATTTT CASSTRDRGLGDTQYF
NA TRBJ2-2 TRBV15 TRBD2 TGTGCCACCAGCAGAGACGGGAGGGCCTACACCGGGGAGCTGTTTTTT CATSRDGRAYTGELFF
NA TRBJ1-3 TRBV7-9 NA TGTGCCAGCAGCTTGTCAGCCGATGGAAACACCATATATTTT CASSLSADGNTIYF
NA TRBJ1-4 TRBV7-2 TRBD1 TGTGCCAGCAGATTGGGACAGGGGAATGAAAAACTGTTTTTT CASRLGQGNEKLFF
NA TRBJ2-5 TRBV30 TRBD2 TGTGCCTGGAGTGTGGGGCGGGGGGGACTAGAGACCCAGTACTTC CAWSVGRGGLETQYF
NA TRBJ2-2 TRBV2 NA TGTGCCAGCACCCTGACCCAGAGAGGCACCGGGGAGCTGTTTTTT CASTLTQRGTGELFF
once TRBJ2-5 TRBV15 NA TGTGCCACCAGCAGAGGGGGGGCCCTAGAGACCCAGTACTTC CATSRGGALETQYF
NA TRBJ2-3 TRBV30 NA TGTGCCTTCGGAAGGGGGTTGGGGTACACAGATACGCAGTATTTT CAFGRGLGYTDTQYF
NA TRBJ2-5 TRBV30 NA TGTGCCTGGGCCGCACGGGGCAGCCCAGAGACCCAGTACTTC CAWAARGSPETQYF
NA TRBJ1-1 TRBV29-1 TRBD1 TGCAGCGTTGGGGACAGGGGGATGGATAGTGAAGCTTTCTTT CSVGDRGMDSEAFF
NA TRBJ2-5 TRBV29-1 TRBD2 TGCAGCGTTCTCAGACTAGCGGTTGGGGAGACCCAGTACTTC CSVLRLAVGETQYF
NA TRBJ2-7 TRBV6-5 NA TGTGCCAGCAGTTACTTTACCGGAGCCCTCTACGAGCAGTACTTC CASSYFTGALYEQYF
few TRBJ2-7 TRBV7-2 NA TGTGTTACGGAGGGGAGCTCCTACGAGCAGTACTTC CVTEGSSYEQYF
NA TRBJ2-2 TRBV28 NA TGTGCCAGCCGAGGAAGGGTCACCGGGGAGCTGTTTTTT CASRGRVTGELFF
NA TRBJ2-1 TRBV11-3 NA TGTGCCAGCAGCTTAGTTGTGGGGGGGCCAGACAATGAGCAGTTCTTC CASSLVVGGPDNEQFF
NA TRBJ2-7 TRBV7-8 TRBD2 TGTGCCAGCAGCGTCTCCGGGACTAGCGGGAGGTACGAGCAGTACTTC CASSVSGTSGRYEQYF
NA TRBJ1-4 TRBV6-5 TRBD1 TGTGCCAGCAGTATAAGGGGGCAGACTAATGAAAAACTGTTTTTT CASSIRGQTNEKLFF
NA TRBJ2-2 TRBV7-9 NA TGTGCCAGCAGCTGGGAAGCGAACACCGGGGAGCTGTTTTTT CASSWEANTGELFF
NA TRBJ2-7 TRBV10-3 NA TGTGCCATCAGTGGGTCGCTCGCCTACGAGCAGTACTTC CAISGSLAYEQYF
NA TRBJ1-3 TRBV9 NA TGTGCCAGCAGCCAGTTGCGGGGGGGAACTGGAAACACCATATATTTT CASSQLRGGTGNTIYF
NA TRBJ1-5 TRBV7-2 NA TGTGCCAGCAGCTCCCCTGCGGGCAGTTTCAATCAGCCCCAGCATTTT CASSSPAGSFNQPQHF
NA TRBJ2-1 TRBV7-3 NA TGTGCCAGCAGCTTAACCCTCAACAATGAGCAGTTCTTC CASSLTLNNEQFF
once TRBJ2-2 TRBV6-5 NA TGTGCCAGCAGGAGGGGGAACACCGGGGAGCTGTTTTTT CASRRGNTGELFF
NA TRBJ2-1 TRBV19 TRBD2 TGTGCCAGTAGTATTAGCGGGAGTCACATTAATGAGCAGTTCTTC CASSISGSHINEQFF